What follows are 9 T cell receptor beta chains derived from one specimen sequenced in a study of blood T cell repertoires in COVID-19. Data came from immunoSEQ multiplex PCR; TCRdb stores just in-frame clones and leaves some out. The sample includes roughly 230,000 clones, approximately 84% seen only once; the top ten take approximately 4.7%. Specimen: peripheral blood. The receptor set was obtained from a man aged 50 or older with active or convalescent COVID-19.

The CDR3 protein is CASSDTDREQFF. The DNA for the CDR3 is TGTGCCAGCAGTGATACAGATAGGGAGCAGTTCTTC. This rearrangement joins TRBV2 to TRBJ2-1; D not resolved. V was clipped by 3 bases and J by 10 bases, with 10 bases between them. Germline V gene sequence: CDR1 SNHLY, CDR2 FYNNEI. The CDR3 loop spans 12 amino acids. Full variable domain (missing parts from reference TRBV2 and TRBJ2-1): EPEVTQTPSHQVTQMGQEVILRCVPISNHLYFYWYRQILGQKVEFLVSFYNNEISEKSEIFDDQFSVERPDGSNFTLKIRSTKLEDSAMYFCASSDTDREQFFGPGTRLTVL.

This clone was detected only once. The V gene is TRBV11-2, the J gene TRBJ2-5; D remains ambiguous. The CDR3 is 12 amino acids. CDR1 and CDR2 from the germline V gene are SGHAT and FQNNGV. Trimming took off 6 bases at V and 5 bases at J, with 10 bases between the two ends. CDR3 sequence (DNA): TGTGCCAGCAGACCCGCCGGGGAGACCCAGTACTTC. This translates into CASRPAGETQYF.

There are a few counts of this clone. The chain couples TRBV20-1 to TRBJ1-5; a weak D match, TRBD1 (6 bases). This CDR3 is 11 amino acids long. Between the trimmed V and J ends, which lost 1 base and 10 bases, there was a span of 8 bases. CDR1 and CDR2 (germline): DFQATT, SNEGSKA (reference sequence). The CDR3 here is CSARVQGPQHF. DNA of the CDR3: TGCAGTGCTAGAGTACAGGGTCCCCAGCATTTT.

The rearrangement joins TRBV6-2 or TRBV6-3 to TRBJ2-1, with D perhaps matching TRBD2 (6 bases). V dropped 2 bases and J dropped 1 base, with 6 bases sitting between them. The CDR3 length is 14 residues. Germline V gene sequence: CDR1 MNHEY, CDR2 SVGEGT. CDR3 protein: CASSYGGSYNEQFF. CDR3 coding DNA: TGTGCCAGCAGTTACGGGGGGTCCTACAATGAGCAGTTCTTC.

The chain combines TRBV5-4 with TRBJ2-5, with TRBD1 identical over 9 bases. This CDR3 has 16 amino acids. V trimming: 4 bases; J trimming: 2 bases; junction bases outside the gene matches: 9. Germline V gene sequence: CDR1 SGHNT, CDR2 YYREEE (reference sequence). CDR3: CASSPGPGQGQETQYF. CDR3 DNA: TGTGCCAGCAGCCCGGGACCGGGACAGGGACAAGAGACCCAGTACTTC.

The chain has TRBV2 and TRBJ1-6; a weak D match, TRBD1 (5 bases). The germline V gene has CDR1 SNHLY and CDR2 FYNNEI. The CDR3 spans 13 residues. Trimming cost V 3 bases and J 9 bases, with 9 bases left between them. For the CDR3, the DNA is TGTGCCAGCAGTGACAGGGAGGGTTCACCCCTCCACTTT. This codes for CASSDREGSPLHF.

CDR3 nucleotide sequence: TGTGCCAGCAGCTTAAGTAGGAACACCGGGGAGCTGTTTTTT. Protein: CASSLSRNTGELFF. The chain has TRBV5-4 and TRBJ2-2; unclear D gene. CDR1 and CDR2 (germline): SGHNT, YYREEE (reference sequence). Trimming shortened V by 2 bases and J by 1 base, and 6 bases separated the two germline ends. The CDR3 totals 14 residues.

The gene calls are TRBV6-5 and TRBJ2-3; D is unclear. Germline CDR1 and CDR2: MNHEY and SVGAGI. The CDR3 is 14 residues long. Deletions cut 7 bases from V and 1 base from J, with 12 bases between. CDR3 in amino acids: CASIADPRTDTQYF. CDR3 bases: TGTGCCAGCATTGCAGATCCTCGCACAGATACGCAGTATTTT.

The chain combines TRBV6-6 with TRBJ2-5, with 7 bases fitting TRBD1. Germline CDR1 is MNHNY and CDR2 is SVGAGI (reference sequence). Trimming cost V 6 bases and J 4 bases; bases outside gene matches: 11. CDR3 size: 15 residues. CDR3 sequence reads: CASSPSTGSRETQYF. Written as DNA, the CDR3 is TGTGCCAGCAGCCCCTCGACAGGGTCCCGAGAGACCCAGTACTTC.